The entry below describes one TCR beta chain. Its antigen is still unknown. No base-level quality is on record; no much larger clone is a single base apart. Counted from cysteine to phenylalanine, this CDR3 has 13 amino acids. The read is trimmed to its CDR3 DNA, 39 bases read in frame from base 1. The germline V gene sets CDR1 to SGHTA and CDR2 to FQGTGA. The junction shows trimming of 5 bases on V and 6 bases on J, plus 13 bases between the germline ends. The record originates from a study of shared clonotypes between healthy human individuals (dated by TCRdb to the early 2020s). Study-wide context: A few men and a couple of women, aged 18 to 49 years, made up the cohort. To estimate repertoire size and how much clonotype sharing occurs between individuals, the study deeply sequenced the blood TCR repertoires of about five healthy adults. Libraries were prepared and TCR repertoires were sequenced by different laboratories using diverse techniques, in order to increase sequencing depth and limit assay-specific biases. For each donor, CD4 naive and CD4 memory were each run on three plates, CD8 naive on two plates, and CD8 memory on one plate. Each donor's leukapheresis produced roughly between about 0.85 and 10 billion PBMCs. On the study overall, not on this receptor specifically: Clonotypes shared by all four sorted-subset donors showed higher generation probabilities than non-shared clonotypes. Pairwise subsampling indicated that sequencing depth was expected to affect the degree of clonotype sharing among donors. Sampling was restricted to blood, and TCR repertoires in tissues likely differ from the TCR repertoires found in blood. Estimated clonotype richness was generally larger for naive than for memory subsets. Sharing across several donors was observed for roughly 5% of naive CD4, about 3.2% of naive CD8, roughly 2.3% of memory CD4, and roughly 0.4% of memory CD8 clonotypes. Because the study included only a small number of donors, the genetic and exposure-history diversity represented was limited. Incomplete sequencing was indicated by rarefaction of sorted-subset datasets, despite the large sequencing depth.

Using the deep immunoSEQ assay, TCR CDR3 regions were amplified from genomic DNA by multiplex PCR. Extracted genomic DNA from each cell subset was spread evenly across all wells of several immunoSEQ 96-well plates, with each plate serving as a replicate. For sorted subsets, each replicate PCR was loaded with about 200 ng genomic DNA, equivalent to 32,000 or so T cell genomes. The purified libraries were quantified using a Qubit 3.0 fluorometer, sized with a Bioanalyzer 2100, and then quantified again using the KAPA Library Quantification kit. Every immunoSEQ 96-well plate was sequenced on a dedicated single-read 150-cycle Illumina NextSeq 550 flow cell. Per the authors' processing: Because the immunoSEQ output held only junctional sequences and lacked quality scores, the filtering could not match the filtering applied to full-length reads. To assign V/J genes and CDR3, sequences were annotated using PyIR, a Python wrapper for IgBLAST v1.9, with IMGT germline references. Reads were removed for weak V/J assignments (E-value above 1e-6), missing CDR3, stop codons, out-of-frame junctions, or ambiguous translated residues. A V3J clonotype was defined by an identical inferred V gene, J gene, and CDR3 amino acid sequence. The percentage overlap between two repertoires was calculated by dividing the number of shared unique clonotypes by the size of the smaller repertoire. RTK rarefaction, the Chao1 estimator, and Recon v2.1 estimates of unobserved clonotypes were used to assess repertoire richness. Generation probabilities were computed with OLGA for all TCRbeta clonotypes obtained by the gDNA method from several donors. TCRdb retrieved this table from immuneACCESS and kept in-frame rearrangements only. Not all clones are present; in checked studies, unresolved V genes account for under half, and no reason is known for the remainder. The V and J calls and clone size were taken over from that table, and D and trimming were inferred from the DNA. The table for this sample lists approximately 2.1 million clones; approximately 95% of them were counted only once. Of the sample, 0.3% to 0.4% falls within the top ten clones.

The donors were healthy, HIV-negative adults with no recently reported acute infections or vaccinations. Every donor was a Caucasian adult living in Nashville, Tennessee, USA. CD4+ T cells were enriched by magnetic negative selection, after which naive cells were positively selected on CD45RA and the negative fraction was taken as the memory subset. After blood collection by leukapheresis, PBMCs were isolated using Ficoll-Histopaque density gradient centrifugation and then cryopreserved in the vapor phase of liquid nitrogen. Analytical flow cytometry was used to check the purity and quantity of each magnetically sorted T cell population. Each sorted fraction had its genomic DNA isolated and then quantified by UV absorbance on a Nanodrop 2000c.

Sequenced material: naive CD4+ T cells from PBMCs. The cell subset or site label here, explained by the study, means: CD45RA+ positively selected. This clonotype was obtained from a man younger than 30 in good health. Some clones in this sample may be carry-over from other donors' samples. The V gene is TRBV7-3 and the J gene is TRBJ2-5, with no reliable assignment of the D segment. CDR3 protein: CASSPNPFKTQYF. The bases read TGTGCCAGCAGCCCGAACCCCTTTAAGACCCAGTACTTC.